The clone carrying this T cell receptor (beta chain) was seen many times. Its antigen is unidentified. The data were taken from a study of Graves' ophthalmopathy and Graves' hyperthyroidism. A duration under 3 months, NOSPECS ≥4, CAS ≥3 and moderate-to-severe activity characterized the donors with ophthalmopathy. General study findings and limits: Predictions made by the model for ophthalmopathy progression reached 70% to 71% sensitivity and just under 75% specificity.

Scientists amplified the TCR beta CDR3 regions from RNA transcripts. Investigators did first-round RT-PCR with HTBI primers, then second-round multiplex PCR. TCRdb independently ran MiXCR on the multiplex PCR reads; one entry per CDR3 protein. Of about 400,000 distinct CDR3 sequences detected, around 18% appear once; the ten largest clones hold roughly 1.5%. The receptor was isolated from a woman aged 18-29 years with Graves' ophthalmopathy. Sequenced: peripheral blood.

The CDR3 spells CASSLVQTGHYEQYF. In DNA form, the CDR3 reads TGTGCCAGCAGCTTAGTCCAAACCGGGCATTACGAGCAGTACTTC. This chain joins TRBV7-2 and TRBJ2-7; D call uncertain. Germline lookup yields CDR1 SGHTA and CDR2 FQGNSA. This CDR3 spans 15 amino acids. The germline V and J ends were trimmed by 1 base and 4 bases, with 14 bases remaining between them.